One and the same sample provided the 2 T cell receptor beta chains below, sequenced in a study of identical twins. TCRdb re-derived calls from the 5' RACE reads in MiXCR, one entry per CDR3 protein. The top ten clones hold over 2% of a sample with 250,000 to 350,000 distinct CDR3 sequences, 6.5% to 9.5% of them seen once. Another study also made use of these data, one on yellow fever vaccine responses in identical twins.

The sequencing sample was made of memory (CD45RO+) T cells sorted from blood. The receptors shown here come from a woman between 18 and 29 years old in good health.

The V and J genes are TRBV20-1 and TRBJ1-2; weak D call: TRBD1 (5 bases). Trimming shortened V by 4 bases and J by 3 bases, and 9 bases separated the two germline ends. CDR3 length: 12 amino acids. Per germline, CDR1 DFQATT and CDR2 SNEGSKA (reference sequence). The CDR3 loop reads CSATGTYYGYTF. The CDR3 bases are TGCAGTGCTACCGGGACTTACTATGGCTACACCTTC.

This clonotype was counted many times. V and J are TRBV7-8 and TRBJ2-1; 10 positions match TRBD2. V lost 4 bases, J lost 7 bases, and 10 bases stayed unmatched. The CDR3 extends over 16 amino acids. CDR1 is SGHVS and CDR2 is FQNEAQ in the germline V gene. In DNA form, the CDR3 reads TGTGCCAGCAGCTGGAGCGGGCTAGCGGGGGATAATGAGCAGTTCTTC. Its translation: CASSWSGLAGDNEQFF.